The present T cell receptor (beta chain) was sequenced within a study of blood T cell repertoires in COVID-19. The wider study: Samples taken during acute and convalescent COVID-19 were collected in the United States, Italy and Spain. T cells, B-cell-depleted T cells, or PBMCs supplied cDNA or gDNA.

Original analysis: Nucleated cell number was recorded as an estimate derived from reference gene primer amplification. Profiling relied on immunoSEQ multiplex PCR, and the TCRdb table lists in-frame clones only, not all of them. V, J and clone size reflect that table, while D and trimming were determined from the DNA. The data show some 93,000 clones, approximately 80% seen once. CDR3 length equals 13 residues. The germline gives CDR1 WSHSY, CDR2 SAAADI. Trimming pared 4 bases from V and 2 bases from J, leaving 8 bases between. The sequenced sample consisted of peripheral blood. The chain combines TRBV10-2 with TRBJ1-1; no clear D. The sequence was collected from a man between 65 and 85 years old with acute or convalescent COVID-19. In DNA form, the CDR3 reads TGCGCCAGCAGTGTTCAGACTAACACTGAAGCTTTCTTT. This sequence encodes CASSVQTNTEAFF.